A selection of T cell receptor beta chains follows, all from one sample in a study of cytomegalovirus exposure and HLA in healthy donors. Produced via immunoSEQ multiplex PCR; TCRdb's table is partial and in-frame only. The sample contains about 60,000 clones, about 70% of which appear only once. Sequencing input: PBMCs. These receptors were obtained from a woman in her sixties in good health and CMV-seropositive. Both conserved end residues are part of each CDR3. The D gene is left open where the match is weak. Not every row has a clone size; where given, it reads once, few, many or a size class.

clone_size | d_call | j_call | v_call | cdr3_nt | cdr3_aa
few | TRBD1 | TRBJ2-2 | TRBV9 | TGTGCCAGCAGGGAGGACAGGAAGAACACCGGGGAGCTGTTTTTT | CASREDRKNTGELFF
. | TRBD2 | TRBJ2-5 | TRBV10-3 | TGTGCCATCAGTGCGGGACTAGTACGAGAGACCCAGTACTTC | CAISAGLVRETQYF
. | TRBD1 | TRBJ1-1 | TRBV19 | TGTGCCAGTAGGCCCATAACAGGGGGGCGGACTGAAGCTTTCTTT | CASRPITGGRTEAFF
. | TRBD1 | TRBJ1-2 | TRBV7-2 | TGTGCCAGCAGCTCACCAAGCCAGGGGGTTGACTATGGCTACACCTTC | CASSSPSQGVDYGYTF
. | . | TRBJ1-2 | TRBV9 | TGTGCCAGCAGCGTAGCTGAGCGATCTAACTATGGCTACACCTTC | CASSVAERSNYGYTF
. | TRBD2 | TRBJ2-1 | TRBV4-3 | TGCGCCAGCAGCCAAGTACTAGCGGGGTCCTACAATGAGCAGTTCTTC | CASSQVLAGSYNEQFF
few | TRBD1 | TRBJ1-2 | TRBV28 | TGTGCCAGCAGTTCGGACAGGGGGGTGCGTGGCTACACCTTC | CASSSDRGVRGYTF
once | . | TRBJ1-2 | TRBV7-2 | TGTGCCAGCAGCTTGGTCGTCAGGGACTATGGCTACACCTTC | CASSLVVRDYGYTF
few | . | TRBJ1-1 | TRBV29-1 | TGCAGCGTTGATGGAGGAAACACTGAAGCTTTCTTT | CSVDGGNTEAFF
. | TRBD1 | TRBJ1-1 | TRBV18 | TGTGCCAGCTCACCCACAGGGGTGGACACTGAAGCTTTCTTT | CASSPTGVDTEAFF
. | TRBD1 | TRBJ1-1 | TRBV7-3 | TGTGCCAGCAGCTTAACCGGGACAGGGAACACTGAAGCTTTCTTT | CASSLTGTGNTEAFF
. | TRBD1 | TRBJ1-4 | TRBV4-1 | TGCGCCAGCAGCCGATGGACAGGGAATAATGAAAAACTGTTTTTT | CASSRWTGNNEKLFF
. | TRBD1 | TRBJ1-2 | TRBV4-3 | TGCGCCAGCAGCCAAGATGCGACAGGGAGCTATGGCTACACCTTC | CASSQDATGSYGYTF
. | TRBD1 | TRBJ2-5 | TRBV18 | TGTGCCAGCTCTCCGGACAGGGCCCAAGAGACCCAGTACTTC | CASSPDRAQETQYF
few | . | TRBJ2-7 | TRBV18 | TGTGCCAGCTCACCTGCACAAAGTCGCGAGCAGTACTTC | CASSPAQSREQYF
few | . | TRBJ2-3 | TRBV5-1 | TGCGCCAGCAGCTTGTCGTCGCAGGGTTTTACAGATACGCAGTATTTT | CASSLSSQGFTDTQYF
. | . | TRBJ1-2 | TRBV6-6 | TGTGCCAGCAGTTTGTCAACAGGGTCACGCTTCTATGGCTACACCTTC | CASSLSTGSRFYGYTF
. | . | TRBJ1-1 | TRBV5-6 | TGTGCCAGCAGCTCGGGATGGCGGGTAATGAACACTGAAGCTTTCTTT | CASSSGWRVMNTEAFF
. | TRBD2 | TRBJ2-7 | TRBV7-2 | TGTGCCAGCAGCCCTAGGTCAGCGGGGGGTAGGTACGAGCAGTACTTC | CASSPRSAGGRYEQYF
. | TRBD1 | TRBJ2-7 | TRBV7-2 | TGTGCCAGCAGATTTATGGGGGACAGCTCAATCGAGCAGTACTTC | CASRFMGDSSIEQYF
. | TRBD1 | TRBJ1-5 | TRBV5-1 | TGCGCCAGCAGCTTGGGGGGCGGGACAGGGAAGGATCAGCCCCAGCATTTT | CASSLGGGTGKDQPQHF
few | TRBD1 | TRBJ1-2 | TRBV4-3 | TGCGCCAGCAGCCAAGCGACAGGGGGATTAAACTATGGCTACACCTTC | CASSQATGGLNYGYTF
. | . | TRBJ2-3 | TRBV7-2 | TGTGCCAGCAGCCCCGGACCGGAAAGGGGGCAGTATTTT | CASSPGPERGQYF
. | . | TRBJ2-3 | TRBV7-7 | TGTGCTAGCAGCCTGGGGGGGGCTACCACAGATACGCAGTATTTT | CASSLGGATTDTQYF
once | TRBD1 | TRBJ2-7 | TRBV4-3 | TGCGCCAGCAGCCGAAGCCGGACAGGGCACGAGCAGTACTTC | CASSRSRTGHEQYF
. | TRBD2 | TRBJ2-1 | TRBV5-1 | TGCGCCAGCAGCCCGCTTAGCGGGGGAGCTCACAATGAGCAGTTCTTC | CASSPLSGGAHNEQFF
few | . | TRBJ1-6 | TRBV6-5 | TGTGCCATCAGTCCCCGGGACACTGATTCACCCCTCCACTTT | CAISPRDTDSPLHF
. | . | TRBJ1-2 | TRBV2 | TGTGCCAGCACCGCCGCGGGGAACTATGGCTACACCTTC | CASTAAGNYGYTF
few | TRBD2 | TRBJ2-7 | TRBV7-9 | TGTGCCAGCAGCCTCCTCGGACTAGCGGGGGGGTACGAGCAGTACTTC | CASSLLGLAGGYEQYF
. | . | TRBJ1-5 | TRBV2 | TGTGCCAGCAGTTCGGACGGGAAACAGCCCCAGCATTTT | CASSSDGKQPQHF
. | . | TRBJ1-6 | TRBV6-1 | TGTGCCAGCAGTGAAGGGCAGGGATGGTCACCCCTCCACTTT | CASSEGQGWSPLHF
. | TRBD1 | TRBJ2-7 | TRBV19 | TGTGCCAGTAGTGGACAGGGCCCCTACGAGCAGTACTTC | CASSGQGPYEQYF
. | TRBD2 | TRBJ2-5 | TRBV7-9 | TGTTCCAGCAGCTTACTAGCGGGGGGGCCAGAGACCCAGTACTTC | CSSSLLAGGPETQYF
. | TRBD2 | TRBJ2-7 | TRBV11-2 | TGTGCCAGCAGCTTTGCTAGCGGGGGATACGAGCAGTACTTC | CASSFASGGYEQYF
once | TRBD1 | TRBJ1-6 | TRBV5-3 | TGTGCCAGAAGCTGGGGACAGGGGTCCTCTTCACCCCTCCACTTT | CARSWGQGSSSPLHF
. | . | TRBJ1-5 | TRBV21-1 | TGTGCCAGCAGCAAAGGGTCCAGTGATAGCAATCAGCCCCAGCATTTT | CASSKGSSDSNQPQHF
. | TRBD1 | TRBJ2-7 | TRBV6-1 | TGTGCCAGCAGTGACCGGGACAGGGGGCGGGAAAGCTCCTACGAGCAGTACTTC | CASSDRDRGRESSYEQYF
. | . | TRBJ1-3 | TRBV30 | TGTGCCTGGAGGGTGAGCTCTGGAAACACCATATATTTT | CAWRVSSGNTIYF
. | TRBD1 | TRBJ1-1 | TRBV4-3 | TGCGCCAGCAGATCACAGGGGATAAACACTGAAGCTTTCTTT | CASRSQGINTEAFF
. | TRBD1 | TRBJ2-3 | TRBV5-4 | TGTGCCAGCAGCGAGGCACAGGGGGCAGATACGCAGTATTTT | CASSEAQGADTQYF
. | . | TRBJ2-5 | TRBV4-3 | TGCGCCAGCAGCCAAACAGGGCTTACCCAAGAGACCCAGTACTTC | CASSQTGLTQETQYF
. | . | TRBJ1-2 | TRBV28 | TGTGCCAGCAGTTTGCCAGGGAACTTGCAGAACTATGGCTACACCTTC | CASSLPGNLQNYGYTF
. | . | TRBJ1-6 | TRBV2 | TGTGCCAGCAGTTTCCAACAGGGTCACGAGAGCTCCTATAATTCACCCCTCCACTTT | CASSFQQGHESSYNSPLHF
. | . | TRBJ1-6 | TRBV19 | TGTGCCAGTTTGGGGCAGGGGCATTCACCCCTCCACTTT | CASLGQGHSPLHF
. | TRBD1 | TRBJ1-1 | TRBV11-3 | TGTGCCAGCAGCTCCCAACAGGGGACGAACACTGAAGCTTTCTTT | CASSSQQGTNTEAFF